These 18 T cell receptor beta chains were all obtained from the same sample, sequenced in a study of blood T cell repertoires in COVID-19. Measured with immunoSEQ multiplex PCR; TCRdb has only the in-frame clones, and not every one. The sample records some 100,000 clones, roughly 92% being singletons. Sequenced sample: peripheral blood. The source is a man aged 65-85 years with acute or convalescent COVID-19.

This clone appeared once. The V call is TRBV6-5, the J call TRBJ2-3; 7 nucleotides align to TRBD2. V trimming: 6 bases; J trimming: 4 bases; junction bases outside the gene matches: 1. This CDR3 spans 12 amino acids. CDR1 and CDR2 from the germline V gene are MNHEY and SVGAGI. The CDR3 reads CASRRGSDTQYF. CDR3 in DNA: TGTGCCAGCAGGCGGGGGTCAGATACGCAGTATTTT.

The gene calls are TRBV4-1 and TRBJ2-7; 10 bases align to TRBD2. This CDR3 region has 19 residues. The germline gives CDR1 MGHRA, CDR2 YSYEKL. V shed 0 bases, J shed 2 bases, and the junction held 13 bases outside the gene matches. This CDR3 is CASSQEPWLAGDRAYEQYF. In DNA form, the CDR3 reads TGCGCCAGCAGCCAAGAACCTTGGCTAGCGGGGGACCGGGCCTACGAGCAGTACTTC.

Remarks on this clone: Other nucleotide sequences from this sample produce the same CDR3. The chain has TRBV6-5 and TRBJ2-7, with D hard to call. The CDR3 loop spans 14 amino acids. Between the trimmed V and J ends, which lost 0 bases and 2 bases, there was a span of 8 bases. Germline values: CDR1 MNHEY, CDR2 SVGAGI. CDR3 loop: CASSYSGGTYEQYF. The CDR3 region has the DNA TGTGCCAGCAGTTACTCTGGCGGAACCTACGAGCAGTACTTC.

This chain connects TRBV15 to TRBJ1-6; tentatively, D is TRBD1 (5 bases). The V gene's germline CDR1 is LNHNV and CDR2 YYDKDF (reference sequence). The CDR3 is made up of 17 amino acids. The V and J ends lost 0 bases and 9 bases respectively, with 18 bases between them. The CDR3 region is CATSRDPGGNSGSPLHF. DNA for the CDR3: TGTGCCACCAGCAGAGATCCCGGGGGAAACTCGGGTTCACCCCTCCACTTT.

The J gene is TRBJ1-6, the V gene TRBV6-5, with 7 bases aligning to TRBD1. The CDR3 length is 16 residues. With V trimmed by 0 bases and J by 9 bases, 8 bases remained unmatched. CDR1 is MNHEY, CDR2 SVGAGI, per germline. In DNA, the CDR3 is TGTGCCAGCAGTTACTCGACAGGGCCAGGGCGTTCACCCCTCCACTTT. Its translation: CASSYSTGPGRSPLHF.

This chain links TRBV14 with TRBJ2-7; the match to TRBD2 covers 12 bases. CDR3 length: 16 amino acids. J lost 6 bases, V lost 3 bases, and 9 bases had no gene match. Germline CDR1 and CDR2: SGHDN and FVKESK. CDR3 nucleotide sequence: TGTGCCAGCAGCCAGCTAGCGGGAGGGCCGCGGTCCGAGCAGTACTTC. Its protein product is CASSQLAGGPRSEQYF.

The V gene is TRBV27, the J gene TRBJ2-1; 9 positions agree with TRBD2. The CDR3 totals 16 residues. V trimming: 6 bases; J trimming: 11 bases; junction bases outside the gene matches: 17. The V gene's germline CDR1 is MNHEY and CDR2 SMNVEV (reference sequence). CDR3 in amino acids: CASSTDLAGTTTKQFF. CDR3 DNA: TGTGCCAGCAGCACGGACCTAGCGGGAACCACAACTAAGCAGTTCTTC.

The rearrangement joins TRBV6-2 or TRBV6-3 to TRBJ2-5, with D tentatively TRBD1 (5 bases). Trimming shortened V by 2 bases and J by 2 bases, and 15 bases separated the two germline ends. CDR3 length: 16 residues. Germline V gene data show CDR1 as MNHEY and CDR2 as SVGEGT. The CDR3 region has the DNA TGTGCCAGCAGTTACGGGGAAGGGGCCCGGCAAGAGACCCAGTACTTC. Amino acids: CASSYGEGARQETQYF.

V gene TRBV19 combines with J gene TRBJ1-4; D not resolved. The CDR3 length is 14 residues. Between the trimmed V and J ends, which lost 5 bases and 6 bases, there was a span of 13 bases. Germline V gene lookup returns CDR1 LNHDA and CDR2 SQIVND (reference sequence). For the CDR3, the DNA is TGTGCCAGTAGTGCATGGACGGACTATGAAAAACTGTTTTTT. Its translation is CASSAWTDYEKLFF. Looking up the rest from reference TRBV19 and TRBJ1-4 gives the full variable domain: DGGITQSPKYLFRKEGQNVTLSCEQNLNHDAMYWYRQDPGQGLRLIYYSQIVNDFQKGDIAEGYSVSREKKESFPLTVTSAQKNPTAFYLCASSAWTDYEKLFFGSGTQLSVL.

The chain links TRBV6-2 or TRBV6-3 to TRBJ2-1; D is possibly TRBD2 (6 bases). The V gene lost 2 bases and the J gene lost 1 base, with 9 bases spanning the gap. Germline CDR1 is MNHEY and CDR2 is SVGEGT. The length of the CDR3 is 15 residues. CDR3 bases: TGTGCCAGCAGTTACAGTAGCGGATCCTACAATGAGCAGTTCTTC. This sequence encodes CASSYSSGSYNEQFF.

The chain employs TRBV5-1 and TRBJ2-7, with a tentative D call TRBD1 (6 bases). This CDR3 is built from 13 residues. V was cut by 5 bases and J by 3 bases, with 12 bases left in between. Germline CDR1 SGHRS, CDR2 YFSETQ. DNA for the CDR3: TGCGCCAGCAGTCGCCAGGGGATCTACGAGCAGTACTTC. It codes for CASSRQGIYEQYF.

The chain uses TRBV11-3 and TRBJ1-4; D perhaps matches TRBD1 (6 bases). Germline lookup yields CDR1 SGHNT and CDR2 YENEEA. V lost 5 bases to trimming and J lost 2 bases, with 12 bases between them. The CDR3 covers 15 residues. The CDR3 reads CASSLLGQTNEKLFF. The CDR3 DNA follows: TGTGCCAGCAGCCTTCTTGGACAGACTAATGAAAAACTGTTTTTT.

This clone appeared a few times. The chain recombines TRBV5-1 with TRBJ2-2, with 12 positions matching TRBD1. The CDR3 covers 16 residues. V lost 4 bases, J lost 7 bases, and 8 bases stayed unmatched. CDR1 and CDR2 from the germline V gene are SGHRS and YFSETQ. The CDR3 DNA follows: TGCGCCAGCAGCACAGCCGGGACAGGGGGCGTCGGGGAGCTGTTTTTT. It encodes CASSTAGTGGVGELFF.

The chain links TRBV24-1 to TRBJ1-2; weak D call: TRBD1 (6 bases). CDR3 size: 16 residues. Trimming removed 5 bases at V and 1 base at J, with 16 bases between. Germline V gene sequence: CDR1 KGHDR, CDR2 SFDVKD. In DNA form, the CDR3 reads TGTGCCACCAGTGGCCAGAGGACAGCCCATAACTATGGCTACACCTTC. Translating gives CATSGQRTAHNYGYTF.

The chain recombines TRBV5-4 with TRBJ2-3; D may be TRBD2 (6 bases). The CDR3 is made up of 15 amino acids. Trimming pared 3 bases from V and 2 bases from J, leaving 13 bases between. Germline CDR1 is SGHNT and CDR2 is YYREEE (reference sequence). The CDR3: CASSSGLTHTDTQYF. In DNA, the CDR3 is TGTGCCAGCAGCTCCGGACTAACCCACACAGATACGCAGTATTTT.

The J gene is TRBJ2-1, the V gene TRBV5-4, with D perhaps TRBD1 (6 bases). The CDR3 totals 18 residues. Germline loops: CDR1 SGHNT, CDR2 YYREEE (reference sequence). Between the trimmed V and J ends, which lost 4 bases and 0 bases, there was a span of 20 bases. As DNA, the CDR3 is TGTGCCAGCAGCAAAGCTTATTCAGGGGCGAGCTCCTACAATGAGCAGTTCTTC. This sequence encodes CASSKAYSGASSYNEQFF.

This rearrangement joins TRBV9 to TRBJ1-1, with a weak D call TRBD1 (6 bases). The CDR3 contains 15 residues. Germline V lookup: CDR1 SGDLS, CDR2 YYNGEE. V was shortened by 3 bases and J by 0 bases, with 12 bases between the two germline ends. The CDR3 bases are TGTGCCAGCAGCGCTCAACAGGGTATGAACACTGAAGCTTTCTTT. Its translation is CASSAQQGMNTEAFF.

The rearrangement links TRBV7-2 to TRBJ2-3, with 14 nucleotides matching TRBD2. Looked up from germline, CDR1 is SGHTA and CDR2 is FQGNSA. Trimming took 4 bases from V and 5 from J; bases not matched to a gene: 5. The CDR3 covers 16 residues. The CDR3: CASSSGLAGVVDTQYF. The CDR3 coding sequence is TGTGCCAGCAGCTCGGGACTAGCGGGAGTGGTAGATACGCAGTATTTT.